The 32 T cell receptor beta chains below all came from one sample that was sequenced in a study of T cells in Graves' hyperthyroidism and ophthalmopathy. Amplification yielded TCR beta CDR3 regions, with RNA transcripts as the source. Using the HTBI primer set, a first-round RT-PCR was run on the TCR CDR3. MiXCR was run by TCRdb on the multiplex PCR reads, yielding one entry per CDR3 protein. The table has approximately 510,000 distinct CDR3 sequences, more than 20% seen once; the top ten hold about 26%. The sequenced material came from blood. The receptors were gathered from a man younger than 30 with Graves' hyperthyroidism.

This clonotype was seen many times. This rearrangement joins TRBV5-1 to TRBJ1-2; D is ambiguous. This CDR3 is 14 amino acids long. Germline values: CDR1 SGHRS, CDR2 YFSETQ. Trimming took off 1 base at V and 2 bases at J, with 9 bases between the two ends. The CDR3 reads CASSLSGQNYGYTF. The CDR3 DNA is TGCGCCAGCAGCTTGTCGGGCCAAAACTATGGCTACACCTTC.

To note about this clonotype: This sequence may be a read error, since a much larger clone differs from it by one base. V and J are TRBV28 and TRBJ1-2, with 8 bases that match TRBD1. Germline V gene lookup returns CDR1 MDHEN and CDR2 SYDVKM. The V and J ends lost 5 bases and 6 bases, in that order; junction bases with no gene match: 5. CDR3 length: 13 amino acids. The CDR3 loop is CASSPQTGDGYTF. For the CDR3, the DNA is TGTGCCAGCAGTCCCCAGACAGGGGATGGCTACACCTTC.

This clonotype was counted only a few times. The gene calls are TRBV19 and TRBJ2-7; D uncertain. The CDR3 runs to 15 residues. Trimming pared 6 bases from V and 2 bases from J, leaving 17 bases between. The germline gives CDR1 LNHDA, CDR2 SQIVND (reference sequence). The CDR3 reads CASSSIVTATYEQYF. The CDR3 DNA reads TGTGCCAGTAGCTCGATCGTTACAGCCACCTACGAGCAGTACTTC.

This clonotype was seen repeatedly, ten times or more. V usage is TRBV12-3 or TRBV12-4 and J usage is TRBJ1-2; D ambiguous. This CDR3 comprises 13 residues. V was pared by 3 bases and J by 6 bases, with 11 bases between. The CDR3: CASSLERMNGYTF. DNA for the CDR3: TGTGCCAGCAGTTTGGAGCGAATGAATGGCTACACCTTC.

The chain combines TRBV7-9 with TRBJ2-5; D possibly corresponds to TRBD2 (5 bases). The CDR3 runs to 15 residues. V lost 0 bases to trimming and J lost 7 bases, with 15 bases between them. Looked up from germline, CDR1 is SEHNR and CDR2 is FQNEAQ (reference sequence). CDR3 in DNA: TGTGCCAGCAGCTTAGCGCGAATCGGGGATGGGACCCAGTACTTC. Translating it yields CASSLARIGDGTQYF.

In its sample, this clonotype was seen many times. This chain uses TRBV11-3 with TRBJ1-2; a possible D gene is TRBD1 (5 bases). The CDR3 has 15 amino acids. Germline CDR1 and CDR2: SGHNT and YENEEA. With 0 bases removed from V and 3 bases from J, the gap between germline ends came to 11 bases. CDR3 amino acids: CASSLDDGTHYGYTF. The DNA of the CDR3 is TGTGCCAGCAGCTTAGACGACGGGACCCACTATGGCTACACCTTC.

The CDR3 DNA is TGTGCCACCAGTGAGACGGGGGGAAAGGGCTATGGCTACACCTTC. It codes for CATSETGGKGYGYTF. The rearrangement links TRBV24-1 to TRBJ1-2; D may be TRBD1 (5 bases). From germline, CDR1 is KGHDR and CDR2 SFDVKD. V lost 4 bases, J lost 4 bases, and 15 bases lay in between. This CDR3 region has 15 residues.

This clonotype was counted at least ten times. The V and J genes are TRBV5-1 and TRBJ1-3, with 7 positions matching TRBD1. The CDR3 has 18 residues. Germline CDR1 SGHRS, CDR2 YFSETQ. Trimming cost V 4 bases and J 2 bases; bases outside gene matches: 15. CDR3 coding DNA: TGCGCCAGCAGCGTGACAGGGATTCGATTTAAGGCTGGAAACACCATATATTTT. Translating gives CASSVTGIRFKAGNTIYF.

This clonotype turned up a few times. V is TRBV5-4 and J is TRBJ2-5; D is possibly TRBD1 or TRBD2 (5 bases each). The CDR3 runs to 17 residues. Trimming shortened V by 0 bases and J by 2 bases, and 17 bases separated the two germline ends. The germline V gene has CDR1 SGHNT and CDR2 YYREEE (reference sequence). The CDR3 coding sequence is TGTGCCAGCAGCTTGGGTTTTAGCGACAGATTTCAAGAGACCCAGTACTTC. It is translated as CASSLGFSDRFQETQYF.

The chain employs TRBV19 and TRBJ1-1; D gene ambiguous. V dropped 9 bases and J dropped 3 bases, with 14 bases sitting between them. There are 13 residues in the CDR3. Per the germline V gene, CDR1 is LNHDA and CDR2 is SQIVND (reference sequence). The CDR3 protein is CASVGGSDTEAFF. The CDR3 DNA sequence: TGTGCCAGCGTAGGCGGGTCGGACACTGAAGCTTTCTTT.

In its sample, this clonotype was seen many times. This chain links TRBV10-3 with TRBJ1-1, with D perhaps TRBD1 (6 bases). Trimming removed 3 bases at V and 7 bases at J, with 15 bases between. The germline V gene has CDR1 ENHRY and CDR2 SYGVKD. The CDR3 runs 14 residues. The CDR3 DNA reads as TGTGCCATCAGTGAATGGGACACCTCCTATGAAGCTTTCTTT. Translated: CAISEWDTSYEAFF.

The table lists this clonotype with many counts. The J gene is TRBJ2-5, the V gene TRBV30; tentatively, D is TRBD1 (5 bases). This CDR3 is built from 16 residues. Germline loops: CDR1 GTSNPN, CDR2 SVGIG (reference sequence). V lost 5 bases and J 2 bases, leaving 21 bases between the germline ends. The CDR3 sequence: CAWAKGRGAKQETQYF. The CDR3, as DNA: TGTGCCTGGGCGAAGGGAAGGGGCGCAAAGCAAGAGACCCAGTACTTC.

This clonotype turned up a few times. This sequence joins TRBV20-1 and TRBJ1-6; unclear D gene. Trimming left V 6 bases short and J 0 bases short, with 12 bases between. The CDR3 has 15 amino acids. The germline gives CDR1 DFQATT, CDR2 SNEGSKA (reference sequence). The CDR3 DNA reads TGCAGTGCCCCCTTTAAGAGCTCCTATAATTCACCCCTCCACTTT. The encoded protein is CSAPFKSSYNSPLHF.

This clonotype was picked up a small number of times. V and J are TRBV19 and TRBJ2-7; TRBD1 might be the D (6 bases). CDR3 length equals 13 residues. Per germline, CDR1 LNHDA and CDR2 SQIVND (reference sequence). V lost 3 bases and J 4 bases, leaving 10 bases between the germline ends. The DNA for the CDR3 is TGTGCCAGTAGTATGGGGGCAGAATACGAGCAGTACTTC. Amino acid sequence: CASSMGAEYEQYF.

This clonotype was seen repeatedly, ten times or more. The genes are TRBV6-1 and TRBJ1-5, with D perhaps TRBD1 (6 bases). The germline V gene has CDR1 MNHNS and CDR2 SASEGT. V gave up 4 bases and J gave up 7 bases, with 17 bases separating them. The CDR3 has 15 amino acids. Here the CDR3 reads CASSALMGAGQPQHF. The CDR3 DNA follows: TGTGCCAGCAGTGCCTTGATGGGGGCGGGCCAGCCCCAGCATTTT.

The chain has TRBV12-3 or TRBV12-4 and TRBJ1-3; D is unclear. The V gene lost 11 bases and the J gene lost 0 bases, with 8 bases spanning the gap. The CDR3 is 12 residues long. The CDR3 here is CASGNSGNTIYF. The CDR3, as DNA: TGTGCCTCGGGGAACTCTGGAAACACCATATATTTT.

The rearrangement links TRBV19 to TRBJ2-2; 8 nucleotides agree with TRBD2. Germline CDR1 is LNHDA and CDR2 is SQIVND (reference sequence). Trimming removed 8 bases from V and 6 bases from J; junction bases left unmatched: 5. The CDR3 runs to 13 residues. In DNA, the CDR3 is TGTGCCAGTGGGCACGGGGGGGCCGGGGAGCTGTTTTTT. Amino acid sequence: CASGHGGAGELFF.

The table lists this clonotype with a few counts. V usage is TRBV20-1 and J usage is TRBJ2-2; D perhaps matches TRBD1 (6 bases). Per the germline V gene, CDR1 is DFQATT and CDR2 is SNEGSKA (reference sequence). V gave up 5 bases and J gave up 5 bases, with 9 bases separating them. This CDR3 is 12 amino acids long. The CDR3 bases are TGCAGTGCTCTAACAGGGACCGGGGAGCTGTTTTTT. It translates to CSALTGTGELFF.

In the case of this clonotype: One base away lies a much larger clone, so this may be a sequencing read error. The chain recombines TRBV6-2 or TRBV6-3 with TRBJ2-5, with TRBD2 matching over 12 bases. The CDR3 spans 16 residues. CDR1 is MNHEY, CDR2 SVGEGT, per germline. The CDR3 sequence: CASSQRLAGVEESQYF. The CDR3 nucleotides are TGTGCCAGCAGCCAGCGACTAGCGGGAGTCGAAGAGAGCCAGTACTTC.

This clonotype has ten or more counts. The genes are TRBV11-2 and TRBJ1-1; D gene uncertain. Germline CDR1 SGHAT, CDR2 FQNNGV. This CDR3 is built from 14 residues. Trimming stripped 4 bases from V and 1 base from J, with 10 bases between. In DNA, the CDR3 is TGTGCCAGCAGCTCACTAACGGAGAACACTGAAGCTTTCTTT. This gives the protein CASSSLTENTEAFF. Variable domain in full (rest from reference TRBV11-2 and TRBJ1-1): EAGVAQSPRYKIIEKRQSVAFWCNPISGHATLYWYQQILGQGPKLLIQFQNNGVVDDSQLPKDRFSAERLKGVDSTLKIQPAKLEDSAVYLCASSSLTENTEAFFGQGTRLTVV.

This clonotype appeared many times. This rearrangement joins TRBV6-5 to TRBJ1-6; TRBD1 might be the D (6 bases). This CDR3 has 18 amino acids. Trimming took off 6 bases at V and 1 base at J, with 19 bases between the two ends. Per germline, CDR1 MNHEY and CDR2 SVGAGI. CDR3 nucleotide sequence: TGTGCCAGCAGAGTACAGGGCCCAATAAGGTCCTATAATTCACCCCTCCACTTT. Translating gives CASRVQGPIRSYNSPLHF.

In its sample, this clonotype was seen many times. V usage is TRBV6-1 and J usage is TRBJ1-1; 8 positions match TRBD1. CDR1 MNHNS and CDR2 SASEGT come from the germline V gene. This CDR3 region has 14 residues. The V gene end was trimmed by 2 bases and the J gene end by 5 bases; junction bases not matched to a gene: 4. The CDR3 coding sequence is TGTGCCAGCAGTGAACGGAACAGGGGGACTGAAGCTTTCTTT. Amino acid sequence: CASSERNRGTEAFF.

The table lists this clonotype with many counts. The rearrangement uses TRBV29-1 and TRBJ2-7, with no clear D. V lost 6 bases and J lost 6, with 12 bases in between. In germline, CDR1 is SQVTM, CDR2 ANQGSEA. The CDR3 spans 11 residues. The CDR3, as DNA: TGCAGCGTCGCGCAGACCGGCGAGCAGTACTTC. It specifies CSVAQTGEQYF.

This clonotype came up many times. The rearrangement joins TRBV12-3 or TRBV12-4 to TRBJ1-1; D not resolved. CDR3 length: 14 amino acids. Trimming cost V 0 bases and J 1 base, with 6 bases left between them. In nucleotides, the CDR3 is TGTGCCAGCAGTTTAGCACAGCAGAACACTGAAGCTTTCTTT. It specifies CASSLAQQNTEAFF.

This clonotype was seen only a few times. The V and J genes are TRBV6-4 and TRBJ1-2; D might be TRBD1 (6 bases). CDR3 length equals 10 residues. Trimming took off 6 bases at V and 14 bases at J, with 13 bases between the two ends. CDR1 and CDR2 from the germline V gene are MRHNA and SNTAGT. CDR3 DNA: TGTGCCAGCAGAGCCGGACAGAGGACCTTC. Translated, it gives CASRAGQRTF.

The sample holds many counts of this clonotype. CDR3 nucleotide sequence: TGTGCCAGCGTGTCAGGGGGCTTTTTCGGGAACACTGAAGCTTTCTTT. It encodes CASVSGGFFGNTEAFF. V gene TRBV28 combines with J gene TRBJ1-1, with TRBD1 matching 8 bases. The trim removed 8 bases at V and 1 base at J, leaving 12 bases unmatched. Germline V lookup: CDR1 MDHEN, CDR2 SYDVKM. CDR3 length: 16 amino acids.

This clonotype has ten or more counts. The rearrangement uses TRBV27 and TRBJ2-2, with 8 bases aligning to TRBD1. The CDR3 is 15 amino acids. V was clipped by 3 bases and J by 7 bases; unmatched bases: 7. Germline V lookup: CDR1 MNHEY, CDR2 SMNVEV (reference sequence). The CDR3: CASSLSRQGSGELFF. CDR3 in DNA: TGTGCCAGCAGTTTGTCCAGACAGGGGAGCGGGGAGCTGTTTTTT.

This clonotype was recorded at least ten times. The rearrangement links TRBV19 to TRBJ1-1, with no clear D. This CDR3 contains 14 residues. V was pared by 4 bases and J by 3 bases, with 12 bases between. Germline CDR1 is LNHDA and CDR2 is SQIVND (reference sequence). The CDR3 coding sequence is TGTGCCAGTAGTAGTTGGGCTTGGGACACTGAAGCTTTCTTT. The encoded protein is CASSSWAWDTEAFF. Full variable domain (rest looked up from reference TRBV19 and TRBJ1-1): DGGITQSPKYLFRKEGQNVTLSCEQNLNHDAMYWYRQDPGQGLRLIYYSQIVNDFQKGDIAEGYSVSREKKESFPLTVTSAQKNPTAFYLCASSSWAWDTEAFFGQGTRLTVV.

This clonotype has just a few counts. The rearrangement uses TRBV4-3 and TRBJ1-5, with D possibly matching TRBD1 (5 bases). Trimming shortened V by 0 bases and J by 1 base, and 25 bases separated the two germline ends. Germline V CDR1 and CDR2: LGHNA, YSLEER. The CDR3 consists of 21 residues. CDR3 region: CASSQDPLGTAQSPSNQPQHF. The CDR3 DNA is TGCGCCAGCAGCCAAGATCCTCTCGGGACGGCACAGAGTCCGAGCAATCAGCCCCAGCATTTT.

V and J are TRBV28 and TRBJ1-2; D is undetermined. V dropped 8 bases and J dropped 5 bases, with 12 bases sitting between them. CDR3 size: 12 residues. Germline loops: CDR1 MDHEN, CDR2 SYDVKM. This CDR3 reads CASQSEQYGYTF. The CDR3 DNA sequence: TGTGCCAGCCAATCCGAACAGTATGGCTACACCTTC.

This CDR3 reads CASSKDRAGTGYEQYF. CDR3 bases: TGTGCCAGCTCAAAGGACAGGGCGGGGACGGGCTACGAGCAGTACTTC. V is TRBV18 and J is TRBJ2-7, with 8 positions matching TRBD1. CDR3 size: 16 residues. Looked up from germline, CDR1 is KGHSH and CDR2 is LQKENI. Unmatched junction bases numbered 12, after V lost 5 bases and J lost 3 bases.

Ten or more counts support this clonotype. The chain links TRBV27 to TRBJ2-7, with 10 positions matching TRBD2. V was pared by 7 bases and J by 0 bases, with 15 bases of the junction left unmatched. CDR3 length equals 18 residues. CDR1 and CDR2 (germline): MNHEY, SMNVEV (reference sequence). The CDR3 DNA is TGTGCCAGCACCAGAATCGGGGCTAGCGGGGGCCTCTCCTACGAGCAGTACTTC. This codes for CASTRIGASGGLSYEQYF.